The sequence of this T cell receptor (beta chain) was determined in a study of shared clonotypes between healthy human individuals. General observations from the study: Richness estimates generally favored naive over memory subsets.

Division of CD4+ cells produced a CD45RA+ naive subset and a CD45RA-negative memory subset. The authors ran the assay at deep level. Clones were read by immunoSEQ multiplex PCR, and TCRdb kept only the in-frame ones, dropping some. Among some 2.4 million clones listed, approximately 94% were seen once. Remarks on this clone: The antigen is unknown.

V shed 4 bases and J 5 bases; nucleotides not matched to a gene: 7. Germline V gene sequence: CDR1 SGDLS, CDR2 YYNGEE. This CDR3 contains 16 residues. The sample taken for sequencing was naive CD4+ T cells from PBMCs. Indicated subset: CD45RA+ positively selected. The J gene is TRBJ2-3, the V gene TRBV9; TRBD2 agrees at 13 bases. The receptor's source is a man between 18 and 29 years old in good health. Some clones in this sample may be carry-over from other donors' samples. CDR3 sequence reads: CASSPRTSGSIDTQYF. CDR3 nucleotides: TGTGCCAGCAGCCCCCGGACTAGCGGGAGTATAGATACGCAGTATTTT.